One sample yielded the 8 T cell receptor beta chains listed below, sequenced in a study of T cells in Graves' hyperthyroidism and ophthalmopathy. From RNA transcripts, TCR beta CDR3 regions were amplified. The HTBI set primed first-round TCR CDR3 RT-PCR. TCRdb re-derived calls from the multiplex PCR reads in MiXCR, one entry per CDR3 protein. The sample holds about 550,000 distinct CDR3 sequences, less than 25% seen once. The material sequenced was blood. These receptors were obtained from a man between 18 and 35 years old with Graves' hyperthyroidism.

This clonotype came up a few times. The rearrangement joins TRBV20-1 to TRBJ2-7, with 9 bases identical to TRBD1. Trimming removed 5 bases from V and 6 bases from J; junction bases left unmatched: 8. CDR1 DFQATT and CDR2 SNEGSKA come from the germline V gene (reference sequence). This CDR3 is 13 amino acids long. The CDR3 loop is CSAHRGREAEQYF. The CDR3 DNA reads TGCAGTGCTCACAGGGGGCGCGAAGCCGAGCAGTACTTC.

This clonotype was detected ten times or more. This rearrangement joins TRBV11-2 to TRBJ2-7; TRBD1 matches 8 bases. V gave up 0 bases and J gave up 0 bases; unmatched junction bases: 4. Germline V gene data show CDR1 as SGHAT and CDR2 as FQNNGV. CDR3 length equals 16 residues. The CDR3 DNA follows: TGTGCCAGCAGCTTAGATCAGGGGGCAAGCTCCTACGAGCAGTACTTC. As protein: CASSLDQGASSYEQYF. Full variable domain (rest looked up from reference TRBV11-2 and TRBJ2-7): EAGVAQSPRYKIIEKRQSVAFWCNPISGHATLYWYQQILGQGPKLLIQFQNNGVVDDSQLPKDRFSAERLKGVDSTLKIQPAKLEDSAVYLCASSLDQGASSYEQYFGPGTRLTVT.

This clonotype was seen at least ten times. V usage is TRBV7-8 and J usage is TRBJ1-2, with D unclear. Trimming took 2 bases from V and 0 from J, leaving 10 bases between them. CDR3 length: 15 residues. The germline V gene has CDR1 SGHVS and CDR2 FQNEAQ. Here the CDR3 reads CASSLLGGTNYGYTF. CDR3 in DNA: TGTGCCAGCAGCTTACTCGGTGGGACTAACTATGGCTACACCTTC.

CDR3 DNA sequence: TGTGCCAGCAATCTACAGGACTACGAGCAGTACTTC. Translation: CASNLQDYEQYF. The chain is built from TRBV6-1 and TRBJ2-7, with D perhaps matching TRBD1 (5 bases). V lost 7 bases to trimming and J lost 3 bases, with 10 bases between them. CDR3 length: 12 amino acids. Germline V CDR1 and CDR2: MNHNS, SASEGT.

This clonotype was found many times. The gene calls are TRBV15 and TRBJ1-1, with D unresolved. Per germline, CDR1 LNHNV and CDR2 YYDKDF (reference sequence). Deletions cut 3 bases from V and 1 base from J, with 6 bases between. This CDR3 region has 13 residues. The CDR3 reads CATSRDPNTEAFF. CDR3 in DNA: TGTGCCACCAGCAGGGACCCGAACACTGAAGCTTTCTTT.

This clonotype was recorded at least ten times. The V and J genes are TRBV6-5 and TRBJ1-1; D not certain. This CDR3 has 13 residues. The V end lost 9 bases, the J end lost 3 bases, and 14 bases lay between the germline ends. Germline assignment: CDR1 MNHEY and CDR2 SVGAGI. DNA of the CDR3: TGTGCCAGTTATCTAGGGAGGTACACTGAAGCTTTCTTT. Its translation: CASYLGRYTEAFF.

This clonotype came up a few times. The rearrangement joins TRBV6-1 to TRBJ2-7; D call uncertain. This CDR3 comprises 12 residues. The V gene's germline CDR1 is MNHNS and CDR2 SASEGT. V dropped 5 bases and J dropped 4 bases, with 9 bases sitting between them. This chain's CDR3 is CASSRTRYEQYF. CDR3 coding DNA: TGTGCCAGCAGTCGGACCCGTTACGAGCAGTACTTC.

This clonotype was counted ten times or more. V usage is TRBV6-1 and J usage is TRBJ1-2; D is possibly TRBD1 (6 bases). This CDR3 is 12 amino acids long. Trimming stripped 6 bases from V and 4 bases from J, with 9 bases between. The V gene's germline CDR1 is MNHNS and CDR2 SASEGT. CDR3 amino acids: CASSRRGYGYTF. CDR3 in DNA: TGTGCCAGCAGCCGCAGGGGCTATGGCTACACCTTC.